This TCR beta chain emerged from a study of blood T cell repertoires in COVID-19. Study as a whole: Material from acute and convalescent COVID-19 was sourced from the United States, Italy and Spain.

Germline CDR1 MDHEN, CDR2 SYDVKM. The CDR3 length is 14 residues. J was trimmed by 7 bases and V by 7 bases; bases with no gene match: 8. Authors' methods: Reference gene primer amplification gave estimated nucleated cell counts. TCRdb's copy holds only in-frame clones and misses some; the assay was immunoSEQ multiplex PCR. V, J and clone size were drawn from that table, and D and trimming were deduced from the DNA. The sample holds about 100,000 clones, 80% to 90% seen once. The gene calls are TRBV28 and TRBJ2-2, with 8 bases identical to TRBD2. Sequencing input: peripheral blood. The source is a man over 45 with acute or convalescent COVID-19. The CDR3, as DNA: TGTGCCAGCAACACGGGAGGGCCGGACGGGGAGCTGTTTTTT. Translating it yields CASNTGGPDGELFF. Full variable domain (remainder filled in from reference TRBV28 and TRBJ2-2): DVKVTQSSRYLVKRTGEKVFLECVQDMDHENMFWYRQDPGLGLRLIYFSYDVKMKEKGDIPEGYSVSREKKERFSLILESASTNQTSMYLCASNTGGPDGELFFGEGSRLTVL.